The 17 T cell receptor beta chains below all came from one sample that was sequenced in a study of regulatory T cells in long-lasting Graves disease. Time point reported: newly diagnosed GD, antithyroid drugs for less than 3 months. With RNA extracted from PBMCs as input, the TCR library was made. The TCR beta library used iRepertoire HTBI primers with Arm-PCR amplification of CDR3. TCRdb used MiXCR to reprocess the multiplex PCR reads, holding one entry per CDR3 protein. This table has about 500,000 distinct CDR3 sequences, around 12% appearing once. This sample was shared with a second study, whose subject was T cells in Graves' hyperthyroidism and ophthalmopathy.

Sample: peripheral blood mononuclear cells (PBMCs), taken at new diagnosis, from a patient treated with antithyroid drugs. Receptors originate from a woman aged 25 to 39 with Graves disease.

This clonotype appeared many times. The V call is TRBV11-2, the J call TRBJ1-5, with D possibly matching TRBD1 (6 bases). Trimming took off 5 bases at V and 3 bases at J, with 11 bases between the two ends. This CDR3 contains 14 residues. Germline V gene sequence: CDR1 SGHAT, CDR2 FQNNGV. CDR3 protein: CASSPDRTNQPQHF. The CDR3 nucleotides read TGTGCCAGCAGCCCAGACAGGACCAATCAGCCCCAGCATTTT.

For this clonotype: The junction departs from germline at one end; a sequencing error may be responsible. The DNA of the CDR3 is TGTGCCAGCAGTGCACAGGGGGGTTATGAAGAACTGTTTTTT. Amino acid sequence: CASSAQGGYEELFF. The chain employs TRBV6-1 and TRBJ1-4; 8 nucleotides align to TRBD1. CDR1 and CDR2 (germline): MNHNS, SASEGT. The CDR3 loop spans 14 amino acids.

This clonotype was recorded at least ten times. The chain has TRBV11-2 and TRBJ1-4; unclear D gene. Germline V CDR1 and CDR2: SGHAT, FQNNGV. V was trimmed by 4 bases and J by 6 bases, leaving 9 bases between them. The CDR3 is made up of 13 amino acids. In DNA, the CDR3 is TGTGCCAGCAGCTCCTGGAACTATGAAAAACTGTTTTTT. Its translation is CASSSWNYEKLFF.

The chain joins TRBV10-3 to TRBJ1-5; no clear D gene. The V end lost 10 bases, the J end lost 1 base, and 11 bases lay between the germline ends. The CDR3 totals 13 residues. The germline V gene encodes CDR1 ENHRY and CDR2 SYGVKD. The CDR3 region has the DNA TGTGCCACAGTTGGCGGGAGCAATCAGCCCCAGCATTTT. Protein sequence: CATVGGSNQPQHF.

This clonotype was detected only a few times. The chain couples TRBV11-2 to TRBJ1-1; a possible D gene is TRBD1 (5 bases). The V gene lost 1 base and the J gene lost 10 bases, with 19 bases spanning the gap. The CDR3 runs 15 residues. CDR1 and CDR2 from the germline V gene are SGHAT and FQNNGV. The DNA for the CDR3 is TGTGCCAGCAGCTTAGTGGAAGAGACAGCCGGAGGAGCTTTCTTT. Translating gives CASSLVEETAGGAFF.

This clonotype was detected ten times or more. V is TRBV7-2 and J is TRBJ2-5, with TRBD2 identical over 9 bases. V lost 5 bases and J lost 2; bases outside the gene matches: 3. The CDR3 is 14 residues long. Germline CDR1 reads SGHTA; CDR2 reads FQGNSA. CDR3 coding DNA: TGTGCCAGCAGCGCTGGACTAGCGCAAGAGACCCAGTACTTC. Translation gives CASSAGLAQETQYF.

The chain is built from TRBV5-1 and TRBJ1-4; TRBD1 aligns across 7 bases. This CDR3 contains 14 residues. V trimming: 0 bases; J trimming: 8 bases; junction bases outside the gene matches: 4. Germline V gene sequence: CDR1 SGHRS, CDR2 YFSETQ. The DNA of the CDR3 is TGCGCCAGCAGCTTGGCCAGGGGGGGCGAAAAACTGTTTTTT. The encoded protein is CASSLARGGEKLFF.

This clonotype came up once. The chain is built from TRBV7-8 and TRBJ2-1; TRBD2 matches 11 bases. The CDR3 has 16 residues. V shed 4 bases and J 1 base; nucleotides not matched to a gene: 3. CDR1 is SGHVS and CDR2 is FQNEAQ in the germline V gene. The CDR3 nucleotides read TGTGCCAGCAGCTCAACTAGCGGGAGATCCTACAATGAGCAGTTCTTC. Protein sequence: CASSSTSGRSYNEQFF.

This clonotype came up a few times. This chain links TRBV18 with TRBJ2-7; 8 nucleotides match TRBD1. V trimming: 8 bases; J trimming: 5 bases; junction bases outside the gene matches: 14. In germline, CDR1 is KGHSH, CDR2 LQKENI. CDR3 size: 15 residues. In nucleotides, the CDR3 is TGTGCCAGCCAGGGGGCAGGGCGACTCACCAACGAGCAGTACTTC. This encodes CASQGAGRLTNEQYF.

The sample holds many counts of this clonotype. The chain combines TRBV12-3 or TRBV12-4 with TRBJ2-1, with D perhaps matching TRBD2 (6 bases). The CDR3 is made up of 13 amino acids. Trimming left V 3 bases short and J 6 bases short, with 9 bases between. In DNA form, the CDR3 reads TGTGCCAGCAGTTTCGGGACTGTCAATGAGCAGTTCTTC. Translated: CASSFGTVNEQFF.

This clonotype was detected many times. The chain joins TRBV2 to TRBJ2-7; D not certain. The germline V gene has CDR1 SNHLY and CDR2 FYNNEI. With 6 bases removed from V and 6 bases from J, the gap between germline ends came to 18 bases. The CDR3 is made up of 14 amino acids. CDR3 bases: TGTGCCAGCAGATCGAGCCACCCAGGTGGCGAGCAGTACTTC. This gives the protein CASRSSHPGGEQYF.

In regard to this clonotype: A much larger clone differs from this one at a single base, so this may be a read error. V gene TRBV2 combines with J gene TRBJ2-7, with D possibly matching TRBD2 (6 bases). The CDR3 length is 12 residues. Germline-derived CDR1 and CDR2 are SNHLY and FYNNEI. For the CDR3, the DNA is TGTGTCAGCCTAGCGCCCACCTACGAGCAGTACTTC. It translates to CVSLAPTYEQYF.

There are many counts of this clonotype. The rearrangement links TRBV11-2 to TRBJ2-1, with 7 positions matching TRBD1. Germline V gene sequence: CDR1 SGHAT, CDR2 FQNNGV. With V trimmed by 2 bases and J by 5 bases, 9 bases remained unmatched. The CDR3 spans 16 residues. The CDR3 region has the DNA TGTGCCAGCAGCTTATACGGCAGGGGGTTTAACAATGAGCAGTTCTTC. This gives the protein CASSLYGRGFNNEQFF.

Ten or more counts support this clonotype. The J gene is TRBJ1-2, the V gene TRBV10-3; D perhaps matches TRBD1 (5 bases). Between the trimmed V and J ends, which lost 6 bases and 4 bases, there was a span of 15 bases. CDR1 ENHRY and CDR2 SYGVKD come from the germline V gene. This CDR3 has 14 residues. CDR3: CAIRNPGGPYGYTF. DNA of the CDR3: TGTGCCATCAGAAACCCGGGGGGTCCCTATGGCTACACCTTC.

Ten or more counts support this clonotype. The V gene is TRBV2, the J gene TRBJ1-1; D unclear. This CDR3 contains 14 residues. Germline lookup yields CDR1 SNHLY and CDR2 FYNNEI. The germline V and J ends were trimmed by 2 bases and 4 bases, with 11 bases remaining between them. In DNA, the CDR3 is TGTGCCAGCAGTGAACTGGGTGAGGGCACTGAAGCTTTCTTT. This sequence encodes CASSELGEGTEAFF.

Many counts were recorded for this clonotype. V usage is TRBV13 and J usage is TRBJ1-4; D uncertain. This CDR3 region has 13 residues. V lost 1 base, J lost 8 bases, and 8 bases lay in between. Germline V gene data show CDR1 as PRHDT and CDR2 as FYEKMQ (reference sequence). The chain's CDR3 is CASSLAAVEKLFF. The CDR3 nucleotides read TGTGCCAGCAGCTTAGCGGCAGTCGAAAAACTGTTTTTT.

About this clonotype: Just one base apart from a much larger clone, this may be a read error. The V gene is TRBV12-3 or TRBV12-4, the J gene TRBJ2-5; 8 bases map to TRBD1. J was trimmed by 11 bases and V by 6 bases; bases with no gene match: 14. CDR3 length: 14 amino acids. The CDR3 coding sequence is TGTGCCAGCAGGGGACAGGACAGGGCGCATGAGCAGTACTTC. Its protein is CASRGQDRAHEQYF.